Below, 29 T cell receptor beta chains from the same sample are listed, as sequenced in a study of Ad26.COV2.S vaccination and SARS-CoV-2 variants. This table comes from immunoSEQ multiplex PCR, and its TCRdb copy is limited to in-frame clones, with some not included. The table has around 400,000 clones, 83% seen once. The treatment was: around 19 received Ad26.COV2.S at low or high dose, single or two shots; about 5 received placebo; per-sample allocation not given. After the first vaccine or placebo injection, samples were drawn on day 63. The specimen was peripheral blood, collected in a trial of Ad26.COV2.S vaccine versus placebo. The origin of the receptors is a person aged 18-60 years who received the Ad26.COV2.S COVID-19 vaccine or a placebo.

V gene TRBV7-2 combines with J gene TRBJ2-2; no clear D. The CDR3 is 16 residues long. With 8 bases removed from V and 1 base from J, the gap between germline ends came to 17 bases. Per the germline V gene, CDR1 is SGHTA and CDR2 is FQGNSA. The CDR3 here is CASVLLAGWNTGELFF. CDR3 bases: TGTGCCAGCGTCCTTTTGGCAGGCTGGAACACCGGGGAGCTGTTTTTT.

This chain links TRBV15 with TRBJ2-5; D uncertain. This CDR3 spans 15 amino acids. Trimming took off 0 bases at V and 4 bases at J, with 12 bases between the two ends. Germline lookup yields CDR1 LNHNV and CDR2 YYDKDF (reference sequence). The CDR3 protein is CATSRDRSRRETQYF. In DNA, the CDR3 is TGTGCCACCAGCAGAGATAGGTCACGGCGAGAGACCCAGTACTTC. The full variable domain, completed using reference TRBV15 and TRBJ2-5, is DAMVIQNPRYQVTQFGKPVTLSCSQTLNHNVMYWYQQKSSQAPKLLFHYYDKDFNNEADTPDNFQSRRPNTSFCFLDIRSPGLGDTAMYLCATSRDRSRRETQYFGPGTRLLVL.

V and J are TRBV9 and TRBJ1-6, with 7 positions matching TRBD1. The CDR3 length is 14 residues. CDR1 is SGDLS and CDR2 is YYNGEE in the germline V gene. V was clipped by 5 bases and J by 4 bases; unmatched bases: 3. Here the CDR3 reads CASSSGQYNSPLHF. The CDR3 DNA is TGTGCCAGCAGTTCGGGACAGTATAATTCACCCCTCCACTTT.

The V call is TRBV24-1, the J call TRBJ1-5; no clear D gene. This CDR3 region has 13 residues. Germline CDR1 is KGHDR and CDR2 is SFDVKD. Trimming left V 4 bases short and J 1 base short, with 4 bases between. CDR3 amino acids: CATSDQSNQPQHF. The CDR3 DNA reads TGTGCCACCAGTGACCAGAGCAATCAGCCCCAGCATTTT.

J is TRBJ1-4 and V is TRBV18, with 7 bases matching TRBD1. The CDR3 length is 14 residues. In germline, CDR1 is KGHSH, CDR2 LQKENI. The V and J ends lost 3 bases and 8 bases, in that order; junction bases with no gene match: 6. CDR3 DNA: TGTGCCAGCTCACCCTACAGGGGCAGGGAAAAACTGTTTTTT. Amino acids: CASSPYRGREKLFF.

The V and J genes are TRBV9 and TRBJ2-2; D might be TRBD1 (6 bases). The germline gives CDR1 SGDLS, CDR2 YYNGEE. This CDR3 comprises 15 residues. V was trimmed by 1 base and J by 6 bases, leaving 13 bases between them. CDR3 sequence (DNA): TGTGCCAGCAGCGTAACTGGGGGCAGTCCCGGGGAGCTGTTTTTT. It specifies CASSVTGGSPGELFF.

V is TRBV7-6 and J is TRBJ2-7, with 8 positions matching TRBD1. This CDR3 spans 16 amino acids. The junction had 13 bases not matched to a gene; V was cut back by 4 bases and J by 5 bases. Germline V CDR1 and CDR2: SGHVS, FNYEAQ. In DNA form, the CDR3 reads TGTGCCAGCAGCTACCACAAAGACAGGGGTAACGACGAGCAGTACTTC. Translating it yields CASSYHKDRGNDEQYF. Together with reference TRBV7-6 and TRBJ2-7, the CDR3 gives the full variable domain: GAGVSQSPRYKVTKRGQDVALRCDPISGHVSLYWYRQALGQGPEFLTYFNYEAQQDKSGLPNDRFSAERPEGSISTLTIQRTEQRDSAMYRCASSYHKDRGNDEQYFGPGTRLTVT.

This chain connects TRBV29-1 to TRBJ1-2; D is unclear. Looked up from germline, CDR1 is SQVTM and CDR2 is ANQGSEA. V was shortened by 4 bases and J by 7 bases, with 13 bases between the two germline ends. CDR3 length equals 12 residues. This CDR3 is CSVGEGASGYTF. In DNA form, the CDR3 reads TGCAGCGTTGGGGAGGGTGCGTCTGGCTACACCTTC.

The chain employs TRBV11-2 and TRBJ2-1; the D call may be TRBD1 or TRBD2 (5 bases each). The V end was cut by 1 base, the J end by 8 bases, with 18 bases between. The CDR3 is made up of 16 amino acids. From germline, CDR1 is SGHAT and CDR2 FQNNGV. The chain's CDR3 is CASSLATSGAPYEQFF. The CDR3 nucleotides are TGTGCCAGCAGCTTAGCAACTTCCGGGGCCCCCTATGAGCAGTTCTTC. Supplemented by reference TRBV11-2 and TRBJ2-1, the full variable domain reads EAGVAQSPRYKIIEKRQSVAFWCNPISGHATLYWYQQILGQGPKLLIQFQNNGVVDDSQLPKDRFSAERLKGVDSTLKIQPAKLEDSAVYLCASSLATSGAPYEQFFGPGTRLTVL.

The rearrangement joins TRBV6-5 to TRBJ2-2; weak D call: TRBD2 (6 bases). The CDR3 totals 14 residues. From germline, CDR1 is MNHEY and CDR2 SVGAGI. Trimming removed 2 bases at V and 4 bases at J, with 8 bases between. In nucleotides, the CDR3 is TGTGCCAGCAGTTACGATAGCGGCACCGGGGAGCTGTTTTTT. This codes for CASSYDSGTGELFF.

A few counts support this clone. This chain uses TRBV28 with TRBJ1-5, with a tentative D call TRBD1 (5 bases). Germline assignment: CDR1 MDHEN and CDR2 SYDVKM. Trimming left V 7 bases short and J 3 bases short, with 13 bases between. The CDR3 covers 14 residues. The CDR3 coding sequence is TGTGCCAGCAAAGGGGACGTAAACAATCAGCCCCAGCATTTT. Its protein is CASKGDVNNQPQHF.

This chain uses TRBV5-1 with TRBJ2-7; a weak D match, TRBD1 (7 bases). Trimming removed 4 bases from V and 4 bases from J, with 15 bases in between. Germline CDR1 and CDR2: SGHRS and YFSETQ. The CDR3 extends over 14 amino acids. The CDR3 reads CASSQGGYLYEQYF. CDR3 DNA: TGCGCCAGCAGCCAGGGGGGCTATCTATACGAGCAGTACTTC.

Turning to this clone: Other DNA sequences in the sample encode the same CDR3. The chain recombines TRBV11-3 with TRBJ2-1; TRBD2 aligns across 8 bases. With V trimmed by 4 bases and J by 6 bases, 2 bases remained unmatched. The CDR3 contains 13 residues. Germline CDR1 SGHNT, CDR2 YENEEA. The CDR3 protein is CASSSGTSNEQFF. The CDR3 bases are TGTGCCAGCAGCTCCGGGACTAGCAATGAGCAGTTCTTC.

The J gene is TRBJ2-1, the V gene TRBV4-3; 11 bases are a match to TRBD2. The CDR3 has 15 residues. Trimming cost V 2 bases and J 9 bases; bases outside gene matches: 6. Germline assignment: CDR1 LGHNA and CDR2 YSLEER. The CDR3 region is CASSQIAGGPFEQFF. In nucleotides, the CDR3 is TGCGCCAGCAGCCAAATAGCGGGGGGGCCCTTTGAGCAGTTCTTC.

There are a few counts of this clone. This rearrangement joins TRBV30 to TRBJ1-4; D is uncertain. This CDR3 spans 12 amino acids. Germline-derived CDR1 and CDR2 are GTSNPN and SVGIG (reference sequence). The CDR3 DNA sequence: TGTGGAATAGCTGGGTTTAATGAAAAACTGTTTTTT. The encoded protein is CGIAGFNEKLFF.

The gene calls are TRBV5-6 and TRBJ2-5; 9 bases map to TRBD2. This CDR3 contains 14 residues. Losses at the gene ends were 2 bases for V and 3 bases for J; bases not matched to a gene: 2. Germline-derived CDR1 and CDR2 are SGHDT and YYEEEE. Here the CDR3 DNA reads TGTGCCAGCAGCTTTTGGACTAGCGAAGAGACCCAGTACTTC. It is translated as CASSFWTSEETQYF.

This rearrangement joins TRBV7-6 to TRBJ1-3, with 7 bases lining up with TRBD1. Germline V gives CDR1 SGHVS, CDR2 FNYEAQ. The CDR3 length is 18 residues. The J segment lost 1 base and the V segment lost 5 bases, leaving 14 bases of the junction unmatched. CDR3 loop: CASSPKRQGQYSGNTIYF. CDR3 bases: TGTGCCAGCAGCCCTAAACGACAGGGACAGTATTCTGGAAACACCATATATTTT.

The rearrangement joins TRBV6-2 or TRBV6-3 to TRBJ2-1, with unresolved D. Trimming pared 2 bases from V and 6 bases from J, leaving 8 bases between. Germline V lookup: CDR1 MNHEY, CDR2 SVGEGT. There are 13 residues in the CDR3. The CDR3 spells CASSYRQINEQFF. CDR3 bases: TGTGCCAGCAGTTACCGCCAGATCAATGAGCAGTTCTTC.

The V call is TRBV14, the J call TRBJ2-3, with a tentative D call TRBD2 (5 bases). Germline CDR1 and CDR2: SGHDN and FVKESK. The germline V and J ends were trimmed by 0 bases and 4 bases, with 11 bases remaining between them. The CDR3 has 15 amino acids. As DNA, the CDR3 is TGTGCCAGCAGCCAAGATGTACTAGTGCCAGATACGCAGTATTTT. Translation gives CASSQDVLVPDTQYF.

V is TRBV18 and J is TRBJ1-3; D uncertain. CDR1 and CDR2 (germline): KGHSH, LQKENI. The CDR3 length is 15 residues. V was cut by 8 bases and J by 0 bases, with 14 bases left in between. In DNA form, the CDR3 reads TGTGCCAGCCATCGCTCTGGGGACTCTGGAAACACCATATATTTT. Translation: CASHRSGDSGNTIYF.

The chain combines TRBV5-1 with TRBJ1-2; perhaps TRBD1 as D (6 bases). The CDR3 is 17 amino acids. Germline-derived CDR1 and CDR2 are SGHRS and YFSETQ. The V and J ends lost 0 bases and 1 base respectively, with 16 bases between them. In DNA, the CDR3 is TGCGCCAGCAGCTTGGCCGGTCAGGGGTCTCGTAACTATGGCTACACCTTC. It translates to CASSLAGQGSRNYGYTF. Full variable domain (rest looked up from reference TRBV5-1 and TRBJ1-2): KAGVTQTPRYLIKTRGQQVTLSCSPISGHRSVSWYQQTPGQGLQFLFEYFSETQRNKGNFPGRFSGRQFSNSRSEMNVSTLELGDSALYLCASSLAGQGSRNYGYTFGSGTRLTVV.

The genes are TRBV9 and TRBJ2-1; TRBD2 agrees at 12 bases. This CDR3 is built from 16 residues. V lost 0 bases and J lost 7; bases outside the gene matches: 5. Germline loops: CDR1 SGDLS, CDR2 YYNGEE. The DNA of the CDR3 is TGTGCCAGCAGCGTAGCGACTAGCGGGAGATGGAATGAGCAGTTCTTC. Its translation is CASSVATSGRWNEQFF.

This sequence joins TRBV18 and TRBJ1-6; maybe TRBD1 (5 bases). The CDR3 has 16 amino acids. V dropped 1 base and J dropped 5 bases, with 12 bases sitting between them. Looked up from germline, CDR1 is KGHSH and CDR2 is LQKENI. CDR3 loop: CASSPQGPGNNSPLHF. CDR3 DNA sequence: TGTGCCAGCTCACCACAGGGGCCAGGAAATAATTCACCCCTCCACTTT.

J is TRBJ1-2 and V is TRBV7-3; no firm D call. The germline V and J ends were trimmed by 3 bases and 3 bases, with 8 bases remaining between them. This CDR3 spans 13 amino acids. Looked up from germline, CDR1 is SGHTA and CDR2 is FQGTGA. In DNA, the CDR3 is TGTGCCAGCAGCTTGAACCCGGACTATGGCTACACCTTC. This sequence encodes CASSLNPDYGYTF.

The chain links TRBV25-1 to TRBJ1-2; a weak D match, TRBD1 (5 bases). V lost 1 base and J lost 7, with 13 bases in between. The CDR3 runs 14 residues. The germline V gene encodes CDR1 MGHDK and CDR2 SYGVNS. DNA of the CDR3: TGTGCCAGCAGTGAATTTGACAGCATAACTGGCTACACCTTC. As protein: CASSEFDSITGYTF.

J is TRBJ1-3 and V is TRBV19, with D maybe TRBD1 (5 bases). Germline CDR1 and CDR2: LNHDA and SQIVND (reference sequence). V lost 6 bases and J lost 2, with 11 bases in between. The CDR3 sequence is 14 residues long. The CDR3 DNA follows: TGTGCCAGTAGCCGGCGGGGGGCTGGAAACACCATATATTTT. This encodes CASSRRGAGNTIYF.

V usage is TRBV4-3 and J usage is TRBJ1-3; D ambiguous. CDR1 is LGHNA and CDR2 is YSLEER in the germline V gene. V was trimmed by 1 base and J by 2 bases, leaving 9 bases between them. This CDR3 is built from 15 residues. The CDR3 here is CASSQVAQTGNTIYF. The CDR3 region has the DNA TGCGCCAGCAGCCAAGTTGCCCAGACTGGAAACACCATATATTTT.

The table lists this clone with a count of one. This chain links TRBV4-1 with TRBJ2-3, with 16 bases that match TRBD2. Germline V gives CDR1 MGHRA, CDR2 YSYEKL. CDR3 size: 20 residues. J lost 3 bases, V lost 7 bases, and 16 bases had no gene match. CDR3 sequence reads: CASTRGTSGGALMRTDTQYF. The CDR3 DNA follows: TGCGCCAGCACCCGAGGGACTAGCGGGGGGGCCCTTATGAGGACAGATACGCAGTATTTT.

CDR3 DNA sequence: TGTGCCAGCATCTGGGCAGGAATTAACACTGAAGCTTTCTTT. Translated: CASIWAGINTEAFF. The chain uses TRBV6-5 and TRBJ1-1; D remains ambiguous. The CDR3 has 14 amino acids. The germline V gene encodes CDR1 MNHEY and CDR2 SVGAGI. V lost 7 bases, J lost 2 bases, and 14 bases lay in between.